One and the same sample provided the 19 T cell receptor beta chains below, sequenced in a study of shared clonotypes between healthy human individuals. This table comes from immunoSEQ multiplex PCR, and its TCRdb copy is limited to in-frame clones, with some not included. The sample comprises about 470,000 clones, roughly 77% of which are singletons, and under 15% rests with the top ten. Sequenced material: PBMCs. The origin of the receptors is a woman aged 40 to 49 in good health. Some clones in this sample may be carry-over from other donors' samples.

Remarks on this clone: A far larger clone is one nucleotide away, so this likely arose from a read error. This chain uses TRBV11-3 with TRBJ2-1, with D tentatively TRBD2 (5 bases). The germline gives CDR1 SGHNT, CDR2 YENEEA. The CDR3 is 15 residues long. V lost 2 bases and J lost 5, with 13 bases in between. CDR3 DNA: TGTGCCAGCAGCTTACGACCGGGGAGCCACAATGAGCAGTTCTTC. This translates into CASSLRPGSHNEQFF. Full variable domain (rest looked up from reference TRBV11-3 and TRBJ2-1): EAGVVQSPRYKIIEKKQPVAFWCNPISGHNTLYWYLQNLGQGPELLIRYENEEAVDDSQLPKDRFSAERLKGVDSTLKIQPAELGDSAVYLCASSLRPGSHNEQFFGPGTRLTVL.

The gene calls are TRBV28 and TRBJ2-7; 8 bases are shared with TRBD2. CDR3 length: 13 residues. Germline CDR1 and CDR2: MDHEN and SYDVKM. V trimming: 5 bases; J trimming: 3 bases; junction bases outside the gene matches: 3. The CDR3 DNA reads as TGTGCCAGCAGTACCGGGGGGGACTACGAGCAGTACTTC. Protein product: CASSTGGDYEQYF.

The V call is TRBV5-1, the J call TRBJ2-5, with 10 bases fitting TRBD2. CDR1 and CDR2 from the germline V gene are SGHRS and YFSETQ. After removal of 4 bases from V and 3 bases from J, the junction contained 6 bases not matched to a gene. The CDR3 extends over 15 amino acids. The CDR3 nucleotides read TGCGCCAGCAGCACCTCCGGGACTAGCGAAGAGACCCAGTACTTC. Translation: CASSTSGTSEETQYF. The whole variable domain, remainder taken from reference TRBV5-1 and TRBJ2-5, is KAGVTQTPRYLIKTRGQQVTLSCSPISGHRSVSWYQQTPGQGLQFLFEYFSETQRNKGNFPGRFSGRQFSNSRSEMNVSTLELGDSALYLCASSTSGTSEETQYFGPGTRLLVL.

Turning to this clone: The sample has other DNA sequences that encode this CDR3 too. The rearrangement uses TRBV29-1 and TRBJ1-1; D perhaps matches TRBD1 (5 bases). Germline loops: CDR1 SQVTM, CDR2 ANQGSEA. The CDR3 has 14 amino acids. The V end was cut by 4 bases, the J end by 0 bases, with 12 bases between. The CDR3 nucleotides read TGCAGCGTTGGTAAGGGGCCTATGAACACTGAAGCTTTCTTT. It specifies CSVGKGPMNTEAFF.

The chain uses TRBV20-1 and TRBJ1-2; D unclear. The CDR3 extends over 11 amino acids. From germline, CDR1 is DFQATT and CDR2 SNEGSKA (reference sequence). V lost 1 base and J 7 bases, leaving 7 bases between the germline ends. The CDR3 region has the DNA TGCAGTGCTAGAGTATTCGGTGGCTACACCTTC. Protein sequence: CSARVFGGYTF.

This clone was counted only a few times. The chain has TRBV5-1 and TRBJ2-7, with 8 bases identical to TRBD2. The CDR3 is made up of 13 amino acids. Germline trimming cut 4 bases from V and 2 bases from J; bases unmatched to any gene: 2. Germline V gene data show CDR1 as SGHRS and CDR2 as YFSETQ. The CDR3 is CASSVSGTYEQYF. The CDR3 DNA is TGCGCCAGCAGCGTTAGCGGGACCTACGAGCAGTACTTC.

V gene TRBV21-1 combines with J gene TRBJ2-2; the table's D call TRBD1 went unverified against the DNA. TRBV21-1 is noted as a pseudogene. This CDR3 region has 15 residues. In DNA, the CDR3 is TGTGCCAGCAGCCCCGGGGGACAGAGAACCGGGGAGCTGTTTTTT. This encodes CASSPGGQRTGELFF.

The chain employs TRBV6-1 and TRBJ2-2; D unclear. With 0 bases removed from V and 6 bases from J, the gap between germline ends came to 11 bases. CDR3 length: 15 residues. Germline CDR1 MNHNS, CDR2 SASEGT. This CDR3 is CASSEALFRAGELFF. The CDR3 nucleotides are TGTGCCAGCAGTGAAGCGCTATTTAGGGCCGGGGAGCTGTTTTTT.

The DNA for the CDR3 is TGTGCCAGCTCACCTACCGGACAGGGGGCTGGAAACACCATATATTTT. As protein: CASSPTGQGAGNTIYF. The genes are TRBV18 and TRBJ1-3; TRBD1 aligns across 10 bases. With 3 bases clipped from V and 2 bases from J, the junction kept 4 bases outside the gene matches. CDR3 size: 16 residues. Germline V CDR1 and CDR2: KGHSH, LQKENI. Looking up the rest from reference TRBV18 and TRBJ1-3 gives the full variable domain: NAGVMQNPRHLVRRRGQEARLRCSPMKGHSHVYWYRQLPEEGLKFMVYLQKENIIDESGMPKERFSAEFPKEGPSILRIQQVVRGDSAAYFCASSPTGQGAGNTIYFGEGSWLTVV.

The chain employs TRBV14 and TRBJ2-1; tentatively, D is TRBD2 (6 bases). Germline CDR1 SGHDN, CDR2 FVKESK. Trimming shortened V by 5 bases and J by 0 bases, and 8 bases separated the two germline ends. The CDR3 sequence is 14 residues long. The CDR3, as DNA: TGTGCCAGCAGCAAGACTAGCTCCTACAATGAGCAGTTCTTC. Translation: CASSKTSSYNEQFF. The full variable domain, rest sourced from reference TRBV14 and TRBJ2-1, is EAGVTQFPSHSVIEKGQTVTLRCDPISGHDNLYWYRRVMGKEIKFLLHFVKESKQDESGMPNNRFLAERTGGTYSTLKVQPAELEDSGVYFCASSKTSSYNEQFFGPGTRLTVL.

This chain joins TRBV7-3 and TRBJ2-1, with a possible D match to TRBD2 (5 bases). This CDR3 is built from 15 residues. Germline-derived CDR1 and CDR2 are SGHTA and FQGTGA. V lost 1 base to trimming and J lost 4 bases, with 11 bases between them. In DNA form, the CDR3 reads TGTGCCAGCAGCTTAATGGCGGGTGCTTACAATGAGCAGTTCTTC. This encodes CASSLMAGAYNEQFF.

The CDR3 region is CASSLGLRVGYGYTF. CDR3 sequence (DNA): TGTGCCAGCAGCTTAGGTCTCAGGGTTGGCTATGGCTACACCTTC. The V gene is TRBV7-9, the J gene TRBJ1-2, with D possibly TRBD1 on 5 matching bases. Germline loops: CDR1 SEHNR, CDR2 FQNEAQ (reference sequence). The CDR3 runs to 15 residues. Trimming took off 1 base at V and 4 bases at J, with 13 bases between the two ends. The full variable domain, with the rest looked up from reference TRBV7-9 and TRBJ1-2, is DTGVSQNPRHKITKRGQNVTFRCDPISEHNRLYWYRQTLGQGPEFLTYFQNEAQLEKSRLLSDRFSAERPKGSFSTLEIQRTEQGDSAMYLCASSLGLRVGYGYTFGSGTRLTVV.

The chain couples TRBV27 to TRBJ1-3; D possibly corresponds to TRBD1 (6 bases). This CDR3 comprises 15 residues. Germline CDR1 reads MNHEY; CDR2 reads SMNVEV (reference sequence). V was pared by 6 bases and J by 0 bases, with 12 bases between. The chain's CDR3 is CASRAGQSSGNTIYF. The CDR3 DNA is TGTGCCAGCAGGGCCGGACAGAGCTCTGGAAACACCATATATTTT.

In DNA, the CDR3 is TGTGCCAGCAGCTTAGGTACGGGACGCTTTAACACTGAAGCTTTCTTT. Amino acid sequence: CASSLGTGRFNTEAFF. The genes are TRBV7-8 and TRBJ1-1; D possibly corresponds to TRBD1 (5 bases). Trimming pared 1 base from V and 2 bases from J, leaving 14 bases between. The CDR3 runs 16 residues. Germline assignment: CDR1 SGHVS and CDR2 FQNEAQ.

A few counts support this clone. CDR3 residues: CASSSLTGRSSPLHF. DNA of the CDR3: TGTGCCAGCAGCTCCTTGACAGGGAGGTCTTCACCCCTCCACTTT. V gene TRBV7-9 combines with J gene TRBJ1-6, with 7 bases matching TRBD1. This CDR3 region has 15 residues. From germline, CDR1 is SEHNR and CDR2 FQNEAQ (reference sequence). The V segment lost 4 bases and the J segment 9 bases; nucleotides outside the gene matches: 9.

This chain uses TRBV6-1 with TRBJ1-2; TRBD1 agrees at 7 bases. The CDR3 spans 13 residues. CDR1 and CDR2 from the germline V gene are MNHNS and SASEGT. The V segment lost 4 bases and the J segment 1 base; nucleotides outside the gene matches: 0. Here the CDR3 DNA reads TGTGCCAGCAGTGGGGACAGTAACTATGGCTACACCTTC. This encodes CASSGDSNYGYTF.

This clone was seen more than once but under ten times. The chain recombines TRBV6-1 with TRBJ2-1; no reliable D call. This CDR3 is 14 amino acids long. The V and J ends lost 7 bases and 0 bases respectively, with 10 bases between them. Germline lookup yields CDR1 MNHNS and CDR2 SASEGT. Here the CDR3 DNA reads TGTGCCAGCACCGACTGGAGCTCCTACAATGAGCAGTTCTTC. Encoded protein: CASTDWSSYNEQFF.

Comments on this clone: The same CDR3 can be traced to other DNA sequences in this sample. This chain joins TRBV15 and TRBJ2-7; D may be TRBD1 or TRBD2 (6 bases each). With 0 bases removed from V and 0 bases from J, the gap between germline ends came to 9 bases. Germline values: CDR1 LNHNV, CDR2 YYDKDF (reference sequence). There are 15 residues in the CDR3. The CDR3 sequence: CATSREGGGSYEQYF. The CDR3 DNA follows: TGTGCCACCAGCAGAGAAGGGGGAGGCTCCTACGAGCAGTACTTC.

The gene calls are TRBV6-6 and TRBJ1-4; D not resolved. This CDR3 has 15 residues. Looked up from germline, CDR1 is MNHNY and CDR2 is SVGAGI (reference sequence). Trimming took 0 bases from V and 1 from J, leaving 6 bases between them. CDR3 sequence reads: CASSYSRGTNEKLFF. The DNA for the CDR3 is TGTGCCAGCAGTTACTCACGGGGAACTAATGAAAAACTGTTTTTT.